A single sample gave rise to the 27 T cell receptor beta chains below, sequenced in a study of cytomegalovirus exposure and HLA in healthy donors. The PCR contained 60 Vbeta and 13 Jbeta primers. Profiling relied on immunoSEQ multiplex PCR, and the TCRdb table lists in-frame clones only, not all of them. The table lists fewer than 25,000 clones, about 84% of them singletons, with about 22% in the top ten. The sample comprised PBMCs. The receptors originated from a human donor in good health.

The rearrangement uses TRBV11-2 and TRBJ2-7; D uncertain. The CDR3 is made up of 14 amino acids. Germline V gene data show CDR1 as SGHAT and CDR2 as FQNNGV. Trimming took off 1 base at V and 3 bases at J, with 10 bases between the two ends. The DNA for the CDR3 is TGTGCCAGCAGCTTAGGAGGTACTAACTACGAGCAGTACTTC. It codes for CASSLGGTNYEQYF. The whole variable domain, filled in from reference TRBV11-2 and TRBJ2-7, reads EAGVAQSPRYKIIEKRQSVAFWCNPISGHATLYWYQQILGQGPKLLIQFQNNGVVDDSQLPKDRFSAERLKGVDSTLKIQPAKLEDSAVYLCASSLGGTNYEQYFGPGTRLTVT.

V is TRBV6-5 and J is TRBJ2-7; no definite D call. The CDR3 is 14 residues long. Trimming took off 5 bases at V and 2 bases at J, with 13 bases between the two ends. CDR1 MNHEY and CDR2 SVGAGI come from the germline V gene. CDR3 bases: TGTGCCAGCAGTCACGCTGCGGAAACCTACGAGCAGTACTTC. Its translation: CASSHAAETYEQYF.

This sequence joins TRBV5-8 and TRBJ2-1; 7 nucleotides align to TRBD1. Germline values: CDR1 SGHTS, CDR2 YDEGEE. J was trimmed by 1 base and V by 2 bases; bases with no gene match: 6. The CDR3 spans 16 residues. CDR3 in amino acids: CASSFSGTVSYNEQFF. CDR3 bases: TGTGCCAGCAGCTTCTCCGGGACAGTATCCTACAATGAGCAGTTCTTC.

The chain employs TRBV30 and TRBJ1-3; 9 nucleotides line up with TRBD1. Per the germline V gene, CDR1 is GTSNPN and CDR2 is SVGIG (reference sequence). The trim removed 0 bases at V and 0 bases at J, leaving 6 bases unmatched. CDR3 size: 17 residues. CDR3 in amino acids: CAWSVGQGTSSGNTIYF. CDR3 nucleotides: TGTGCCTGGAGTGTTGGACAGGGGACCAGCTCTGGAAACACCATATATTTT.

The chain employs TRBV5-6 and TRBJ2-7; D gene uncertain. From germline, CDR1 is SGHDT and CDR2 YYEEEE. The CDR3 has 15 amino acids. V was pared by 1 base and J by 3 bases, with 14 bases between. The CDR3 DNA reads TGTGCCAGCAGCTTGATTGGTGCCTGGAGCTACGAGCAGTACTTC. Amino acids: CASSLIGAWSYEQYF.

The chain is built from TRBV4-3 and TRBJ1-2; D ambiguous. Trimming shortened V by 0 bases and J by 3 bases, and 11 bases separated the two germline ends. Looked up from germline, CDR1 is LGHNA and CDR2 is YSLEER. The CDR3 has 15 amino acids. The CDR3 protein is CASSQDHGSYYGYTF. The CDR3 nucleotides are TGCGCCAGCAGCCAAGATCACGGGTCATACTATGGCTACACCTTC.

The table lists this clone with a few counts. CDR3 in amino acids: CASSHLGGHEQYF. CDR3 nucleotide sequence: TGCGCCAGCAGCCACTTGGGGGGACACGAGCAGTACTTC. The gene calls are TRBV4-3 and TRBJ2-7, with D perhaps TRBD2 (6 bases). Germline V CDR1 and CDR2: LGHNA, YSLEER. Between the trimmed V and J ends, which lost 3 bases and 5 bases, there was a span of 11 bases. CDR3 length equals 13 residues.

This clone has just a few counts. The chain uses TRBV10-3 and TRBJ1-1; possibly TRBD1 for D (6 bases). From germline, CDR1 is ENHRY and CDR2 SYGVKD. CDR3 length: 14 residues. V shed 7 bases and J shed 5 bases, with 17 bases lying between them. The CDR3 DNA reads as TGTGCCATCACAAGGAGCGGGGGGCGGACTGAAGCTTTCTTT. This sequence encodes CAITRSGGRTEAFF.

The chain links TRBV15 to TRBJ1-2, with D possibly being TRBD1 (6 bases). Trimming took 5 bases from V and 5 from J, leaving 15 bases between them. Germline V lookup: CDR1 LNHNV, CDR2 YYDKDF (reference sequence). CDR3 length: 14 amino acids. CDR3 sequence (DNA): TGTGCCACCAGCGGCCCAGGGGCGACGTATGGCTACACCTTC. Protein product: CATSGPGATYGYTF.

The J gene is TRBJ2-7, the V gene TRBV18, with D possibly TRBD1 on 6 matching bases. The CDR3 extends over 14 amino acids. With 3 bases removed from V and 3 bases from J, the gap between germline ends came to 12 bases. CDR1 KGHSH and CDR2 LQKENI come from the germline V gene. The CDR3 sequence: CASSPGDNHYEQYF. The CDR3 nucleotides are TGTGCCAGCTCACCGGGGGACAACCACTACGAGCAGTACTTC.

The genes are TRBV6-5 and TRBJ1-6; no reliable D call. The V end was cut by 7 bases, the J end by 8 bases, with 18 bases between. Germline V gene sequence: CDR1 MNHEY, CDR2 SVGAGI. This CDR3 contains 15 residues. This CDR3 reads CASTKRGQNHSPLHF. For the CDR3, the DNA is TGTGCCAGCACCAAACGCGGCCAGAATCATTCACCCCTCCACTTT.

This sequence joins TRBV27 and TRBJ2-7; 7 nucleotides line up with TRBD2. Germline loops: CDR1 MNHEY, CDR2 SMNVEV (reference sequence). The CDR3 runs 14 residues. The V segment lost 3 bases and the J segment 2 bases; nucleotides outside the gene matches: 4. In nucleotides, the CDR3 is TGTGCCAGCAGTTTTATCGCGGGAGCCTACGAGCAGTACTTC. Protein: CASSFIAGAYEQYF.

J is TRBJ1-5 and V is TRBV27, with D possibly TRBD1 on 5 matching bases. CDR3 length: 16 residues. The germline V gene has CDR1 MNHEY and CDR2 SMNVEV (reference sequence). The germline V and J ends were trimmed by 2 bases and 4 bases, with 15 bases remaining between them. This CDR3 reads CASSLTGEGRNQPQHF. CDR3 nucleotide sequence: TGTGCCAGCAGTTTAACCGGGGAGGGACGTAATCAGCCCCAGCATTTT.

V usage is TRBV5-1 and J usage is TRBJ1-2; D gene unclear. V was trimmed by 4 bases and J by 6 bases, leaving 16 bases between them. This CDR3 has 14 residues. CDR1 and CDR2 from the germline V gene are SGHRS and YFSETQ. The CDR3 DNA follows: TGCGCCAGCAGCGGCCAAGAATCCAGGAATGGCTACACCTTC. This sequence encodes CASSGQESRNGYTF.

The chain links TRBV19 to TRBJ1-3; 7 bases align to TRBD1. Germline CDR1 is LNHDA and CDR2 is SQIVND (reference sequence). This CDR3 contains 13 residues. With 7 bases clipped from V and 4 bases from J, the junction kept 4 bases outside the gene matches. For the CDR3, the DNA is TGTGCCAGTACACAGGGGATCGGAAACACCATATATTTT. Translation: CASTQGIGNTIYF. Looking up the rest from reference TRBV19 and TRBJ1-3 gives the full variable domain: DGGITQSPKYLFRKEGQNVTLSCEQNLNHDAMYWYRQDPGQGLRLIYYSQIVNDFQKGDIAEGYSVSREKKESFPLTVTSAQKNPTAFYLCASTQGIGNTIYFGEGSWLTVV.

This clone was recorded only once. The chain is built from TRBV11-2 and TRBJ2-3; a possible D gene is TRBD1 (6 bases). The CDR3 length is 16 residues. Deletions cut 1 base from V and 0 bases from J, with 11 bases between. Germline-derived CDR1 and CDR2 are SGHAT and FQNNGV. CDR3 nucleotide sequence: TGTGCCAGCAGCTTAGTTGGGGGCGGGAGCACAGATACGCAGTATTTT. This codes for CASSLVGGGSTDTQYF.

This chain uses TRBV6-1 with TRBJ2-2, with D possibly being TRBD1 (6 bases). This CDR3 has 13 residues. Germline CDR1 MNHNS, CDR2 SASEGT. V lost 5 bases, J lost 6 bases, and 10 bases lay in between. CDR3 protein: CASSPRGPGELFF. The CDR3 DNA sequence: TGTGCCAGCAGTCCCAGGGGCCCCGGGGAGCTGTTTTTT.

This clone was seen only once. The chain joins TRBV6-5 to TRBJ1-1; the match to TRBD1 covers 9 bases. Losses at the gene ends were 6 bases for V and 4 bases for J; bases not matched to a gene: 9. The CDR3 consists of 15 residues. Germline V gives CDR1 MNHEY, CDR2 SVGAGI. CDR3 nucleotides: TGTGCCAGCAGCCCGTACTTGACAGGGGGCACTGAAGCTTTCTTT. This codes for CASSPYLTGGTEAFF.

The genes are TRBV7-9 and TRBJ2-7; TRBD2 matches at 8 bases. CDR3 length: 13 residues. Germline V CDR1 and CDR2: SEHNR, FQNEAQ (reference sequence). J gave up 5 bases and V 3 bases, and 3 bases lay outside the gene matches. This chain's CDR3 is CASSLGLGNEQYF. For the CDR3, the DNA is TGTGCCAGCAGCTTGGGACTAGGGAACGAGCAGTACTTC.

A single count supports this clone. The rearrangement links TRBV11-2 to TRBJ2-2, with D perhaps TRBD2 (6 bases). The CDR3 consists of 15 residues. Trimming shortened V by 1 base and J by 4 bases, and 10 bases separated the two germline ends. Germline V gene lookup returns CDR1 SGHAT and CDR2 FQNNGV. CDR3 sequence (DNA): TGTGCCAGCAGCTTAGTAGGGGAGGCCACCGGGGAGCTGTTTTTT. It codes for CASSLVGEATGELFF.

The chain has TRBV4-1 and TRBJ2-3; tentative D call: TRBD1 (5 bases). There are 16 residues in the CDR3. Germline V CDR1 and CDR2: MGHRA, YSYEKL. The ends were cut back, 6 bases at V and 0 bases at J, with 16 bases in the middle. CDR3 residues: CASRHRTILSTDTQYF. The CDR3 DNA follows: TGCGCCAGCAGACACCGGACAATACTTAGCACAGATACGCAGTATTTT.

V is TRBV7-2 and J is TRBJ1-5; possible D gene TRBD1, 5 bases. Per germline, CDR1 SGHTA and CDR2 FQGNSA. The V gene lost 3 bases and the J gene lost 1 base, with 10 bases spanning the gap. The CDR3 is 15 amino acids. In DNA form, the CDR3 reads TGTGCCAGCAGCTTCCAATGGGGCAGCAATCAGCCCCAGCATTTT. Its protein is CASSFQWGSNQPQHF.

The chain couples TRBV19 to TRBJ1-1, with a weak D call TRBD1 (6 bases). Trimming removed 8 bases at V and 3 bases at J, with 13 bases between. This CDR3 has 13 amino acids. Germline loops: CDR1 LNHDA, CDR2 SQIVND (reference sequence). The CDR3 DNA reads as TGTGCCAGTGGGATCGGACAGTACACTGAAGCTTTCTTT. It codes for CASGIGQYTEAFF.

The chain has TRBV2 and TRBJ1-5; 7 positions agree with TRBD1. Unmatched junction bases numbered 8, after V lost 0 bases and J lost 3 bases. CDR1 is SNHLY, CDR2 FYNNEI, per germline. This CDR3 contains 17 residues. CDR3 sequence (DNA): TGTGCCAGCAGTGAAGCGGAGGACAGGTATGACAATCAGCCCCAGCATTTT. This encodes CASSEAEDRYDNQPQHF.

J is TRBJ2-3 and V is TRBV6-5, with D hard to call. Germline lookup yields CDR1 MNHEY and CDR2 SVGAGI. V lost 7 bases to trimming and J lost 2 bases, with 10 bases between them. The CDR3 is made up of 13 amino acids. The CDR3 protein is CASMQDLTDTQYF. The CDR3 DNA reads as TGTGCCAGCATGCAGGATCTCACAGATACGCAGTATTTT.

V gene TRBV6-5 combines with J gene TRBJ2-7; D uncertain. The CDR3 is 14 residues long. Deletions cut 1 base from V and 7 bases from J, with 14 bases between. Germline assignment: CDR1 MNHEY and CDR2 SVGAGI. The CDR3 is CASSYLDWNVEQYF. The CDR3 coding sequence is TGTGCCAGCAGTTACTTAGACTGGAACGTTGAGCAGTACTTC.

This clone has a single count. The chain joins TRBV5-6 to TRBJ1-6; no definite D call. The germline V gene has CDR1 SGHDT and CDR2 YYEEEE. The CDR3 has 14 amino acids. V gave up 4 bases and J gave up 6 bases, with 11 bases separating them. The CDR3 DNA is TGTGCCAGCAGCCGACGGGTGAGTAATTCACCCCTCCACTTT. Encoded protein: CASSRRVSNSPLHF. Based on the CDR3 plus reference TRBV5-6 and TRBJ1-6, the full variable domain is DAGVTQSPTHLIKTRGQQVTLRCSPKSGHDTVSWYQQALGQGPQFIFQYYEEEERQRGNFPDRFSGHQFPNYSSELNVNALLLGDSALYLCASSRRVSNSPLHFGNGTRLTVT.